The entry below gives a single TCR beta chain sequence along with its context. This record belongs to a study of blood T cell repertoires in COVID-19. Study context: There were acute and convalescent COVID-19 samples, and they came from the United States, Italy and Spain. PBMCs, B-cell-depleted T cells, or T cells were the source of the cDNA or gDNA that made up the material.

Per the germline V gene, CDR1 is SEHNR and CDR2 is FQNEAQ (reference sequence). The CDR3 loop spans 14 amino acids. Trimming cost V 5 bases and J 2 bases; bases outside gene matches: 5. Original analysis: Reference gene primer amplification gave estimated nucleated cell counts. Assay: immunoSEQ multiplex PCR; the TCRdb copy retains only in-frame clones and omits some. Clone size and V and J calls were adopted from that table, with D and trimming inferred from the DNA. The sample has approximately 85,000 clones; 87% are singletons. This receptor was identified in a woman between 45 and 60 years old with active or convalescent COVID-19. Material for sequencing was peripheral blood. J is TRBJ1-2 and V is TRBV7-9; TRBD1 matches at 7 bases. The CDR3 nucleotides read TGTGCCAGCAGCCAGCCGGGACAGAACTATGGCTACACCTTC. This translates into CASSQPGQNYGYTF.